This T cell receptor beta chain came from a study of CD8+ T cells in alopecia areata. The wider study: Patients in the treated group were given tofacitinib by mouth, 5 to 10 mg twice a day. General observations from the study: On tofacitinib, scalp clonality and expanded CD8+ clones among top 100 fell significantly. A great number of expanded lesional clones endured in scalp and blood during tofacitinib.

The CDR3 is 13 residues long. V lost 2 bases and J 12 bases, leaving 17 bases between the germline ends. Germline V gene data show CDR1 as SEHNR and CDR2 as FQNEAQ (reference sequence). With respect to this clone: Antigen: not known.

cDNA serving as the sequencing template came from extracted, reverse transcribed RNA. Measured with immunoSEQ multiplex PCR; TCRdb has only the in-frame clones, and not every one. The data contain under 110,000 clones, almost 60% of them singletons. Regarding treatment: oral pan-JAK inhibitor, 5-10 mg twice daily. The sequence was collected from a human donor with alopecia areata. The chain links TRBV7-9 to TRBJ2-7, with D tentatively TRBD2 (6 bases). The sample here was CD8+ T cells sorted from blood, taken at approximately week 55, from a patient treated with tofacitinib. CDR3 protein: CASSLTGGGPTYF. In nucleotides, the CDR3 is TGTGCCAGCAGCTTAACCGGAGGAGGGCCGACGTACTTC.